This T cell receptor (beta chain) was sequenced during a study of CD8 T cells in Susac syndrome. Negative isolation yielded CD8+ and CD4+ T cells; FACS enriched TEMRA cells. V was pared by 3 bases and J by 8 bases, with 12 bases between. There are 13 residues in the CDR3. Germline values: CDR1 MDHEN, CDR2 SYDVKM. After extraction with the RNeasy kit, about 0.5 to 1 ug of the RNA was reverse transcribed using random hexamers. An immunoSEQ multiplex PCR generated amplified TCR beta CDR3 products spanning 54 Vbeta and 13 Jbeta. TCRdb re-derived calls from the immunoSEQ multiplex PCR reads in MiXCR, one entry per CDR3 protein. The sample includes roughly 180,000 distinct CDR3 sequences, roughly 92% of them seen just once.

This receptor was obtained from a human donor with multiple sclerosis. Sequences were obtained from CD4+ T cells from PBMCs. V and J are TRBV28 and TRBJ2-3; possibly TRBD1 or TRBD2 for D (5 bases each). CDR3 sequence: CASSFRGSVTQYF. CDR3 in DNA: TGTGCCAGCAGTTTTCGGGGCTCGGTTACGCAGTATTTT.